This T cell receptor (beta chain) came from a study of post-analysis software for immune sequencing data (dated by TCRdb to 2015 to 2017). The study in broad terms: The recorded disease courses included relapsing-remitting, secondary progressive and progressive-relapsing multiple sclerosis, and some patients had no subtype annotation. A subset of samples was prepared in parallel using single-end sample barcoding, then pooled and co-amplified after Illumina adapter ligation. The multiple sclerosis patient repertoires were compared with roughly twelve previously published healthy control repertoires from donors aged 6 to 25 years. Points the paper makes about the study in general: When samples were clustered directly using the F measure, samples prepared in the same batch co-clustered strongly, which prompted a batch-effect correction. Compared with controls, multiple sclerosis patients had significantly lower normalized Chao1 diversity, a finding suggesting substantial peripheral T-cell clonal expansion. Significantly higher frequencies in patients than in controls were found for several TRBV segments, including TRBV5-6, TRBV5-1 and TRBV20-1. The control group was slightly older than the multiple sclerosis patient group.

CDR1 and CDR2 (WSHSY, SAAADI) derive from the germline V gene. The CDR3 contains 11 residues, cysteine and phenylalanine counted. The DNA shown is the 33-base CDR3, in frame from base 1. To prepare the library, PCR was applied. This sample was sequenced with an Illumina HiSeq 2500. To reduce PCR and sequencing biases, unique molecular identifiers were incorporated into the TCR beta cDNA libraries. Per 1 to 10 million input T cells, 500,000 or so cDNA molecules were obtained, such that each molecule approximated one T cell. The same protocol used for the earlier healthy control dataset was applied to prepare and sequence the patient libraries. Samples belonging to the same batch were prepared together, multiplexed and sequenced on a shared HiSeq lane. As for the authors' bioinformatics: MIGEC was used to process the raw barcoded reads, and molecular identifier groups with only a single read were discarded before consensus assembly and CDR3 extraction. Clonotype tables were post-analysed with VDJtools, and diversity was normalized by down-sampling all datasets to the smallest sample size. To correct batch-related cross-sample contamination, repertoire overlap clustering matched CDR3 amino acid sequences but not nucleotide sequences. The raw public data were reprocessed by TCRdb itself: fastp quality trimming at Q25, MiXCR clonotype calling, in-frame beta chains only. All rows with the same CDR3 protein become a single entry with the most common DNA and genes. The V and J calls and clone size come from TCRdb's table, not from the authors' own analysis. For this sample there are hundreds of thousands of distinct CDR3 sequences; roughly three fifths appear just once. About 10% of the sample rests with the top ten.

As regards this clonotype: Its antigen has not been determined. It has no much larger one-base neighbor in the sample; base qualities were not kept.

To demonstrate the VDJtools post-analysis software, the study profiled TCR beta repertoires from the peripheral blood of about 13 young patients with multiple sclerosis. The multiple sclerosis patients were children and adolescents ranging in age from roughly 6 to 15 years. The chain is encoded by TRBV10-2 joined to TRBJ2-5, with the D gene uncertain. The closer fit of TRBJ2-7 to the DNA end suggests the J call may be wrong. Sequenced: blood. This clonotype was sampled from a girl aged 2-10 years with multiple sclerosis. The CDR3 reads CASSEMNEQYF. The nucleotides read TGCGCCAGCAGTGAGATGAACGAGCAGTACTTC.